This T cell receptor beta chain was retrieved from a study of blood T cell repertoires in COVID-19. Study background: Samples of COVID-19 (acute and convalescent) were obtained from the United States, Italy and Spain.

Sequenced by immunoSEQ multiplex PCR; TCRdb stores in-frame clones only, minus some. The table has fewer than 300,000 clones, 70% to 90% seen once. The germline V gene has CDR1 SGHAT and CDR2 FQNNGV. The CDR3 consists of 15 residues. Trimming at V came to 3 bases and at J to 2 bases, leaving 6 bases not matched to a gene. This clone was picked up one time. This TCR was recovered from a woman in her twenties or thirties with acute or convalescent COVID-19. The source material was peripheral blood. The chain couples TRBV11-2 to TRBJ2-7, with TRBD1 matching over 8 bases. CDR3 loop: CASSLGQADPYEQYF. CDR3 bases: TGTGCCAGCAGCTTGGGACAGGCAGACCCCTACGAGCAGTACTTC.